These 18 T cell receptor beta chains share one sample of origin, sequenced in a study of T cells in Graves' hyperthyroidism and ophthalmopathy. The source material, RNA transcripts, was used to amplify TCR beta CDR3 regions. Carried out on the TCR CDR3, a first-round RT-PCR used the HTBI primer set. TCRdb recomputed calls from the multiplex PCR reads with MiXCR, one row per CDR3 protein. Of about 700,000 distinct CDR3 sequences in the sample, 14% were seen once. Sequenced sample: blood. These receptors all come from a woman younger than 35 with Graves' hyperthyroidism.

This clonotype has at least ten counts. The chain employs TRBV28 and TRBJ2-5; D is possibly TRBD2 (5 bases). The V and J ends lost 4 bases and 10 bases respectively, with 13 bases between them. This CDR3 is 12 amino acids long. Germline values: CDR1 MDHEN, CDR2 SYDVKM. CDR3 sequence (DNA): TGTGCCAGCAGTTCCCGGACTGTCGGCCAGTACTTC. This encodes CASSSRTVGQYF.

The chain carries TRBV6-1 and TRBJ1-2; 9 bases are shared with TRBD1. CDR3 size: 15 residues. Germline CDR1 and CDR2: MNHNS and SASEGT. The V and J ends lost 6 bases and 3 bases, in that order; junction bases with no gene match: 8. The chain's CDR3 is CASRPRDRVDYGYTF. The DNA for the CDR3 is TGTGCCAGCAGGCCCCGGGACAGGGTGGACTATGGCTACACCTTC.

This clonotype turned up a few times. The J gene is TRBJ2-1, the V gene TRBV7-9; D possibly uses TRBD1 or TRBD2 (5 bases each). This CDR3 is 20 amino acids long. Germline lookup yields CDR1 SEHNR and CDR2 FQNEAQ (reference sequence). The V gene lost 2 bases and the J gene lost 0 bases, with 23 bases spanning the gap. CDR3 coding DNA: TGTGCCAGCAGCTTAAGGGGCCCTAAAACTAGTGAGAGCTCCTACAATGAGCAGTTCTTC. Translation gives CASSLRGPKTSESSYNEQFF.

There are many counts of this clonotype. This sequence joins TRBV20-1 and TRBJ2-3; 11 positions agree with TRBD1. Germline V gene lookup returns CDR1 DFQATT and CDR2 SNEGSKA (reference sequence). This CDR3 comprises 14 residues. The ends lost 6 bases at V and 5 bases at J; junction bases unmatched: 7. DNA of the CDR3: TGCAGTGCCGCGGACAGGGGGCATGGAGATACGCAGTATTTT. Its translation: CSAADRGHGDTQYF.

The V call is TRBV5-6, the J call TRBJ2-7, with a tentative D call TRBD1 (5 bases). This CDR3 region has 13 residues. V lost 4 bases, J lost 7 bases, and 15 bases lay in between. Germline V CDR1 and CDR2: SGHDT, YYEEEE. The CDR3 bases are TGTGCCAGCAGCCTCTTACAGGTTTGGGAGCAGTACTTC. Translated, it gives CASSLLQVWEQYF.

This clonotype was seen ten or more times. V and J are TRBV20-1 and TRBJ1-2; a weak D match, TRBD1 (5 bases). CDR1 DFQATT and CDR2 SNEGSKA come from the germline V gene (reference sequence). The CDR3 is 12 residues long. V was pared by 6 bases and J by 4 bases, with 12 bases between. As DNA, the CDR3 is TGCAGTGCGGGGGGACGGTCCTATGGCTACACCTTC. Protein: CSAGGRSYGYTF.

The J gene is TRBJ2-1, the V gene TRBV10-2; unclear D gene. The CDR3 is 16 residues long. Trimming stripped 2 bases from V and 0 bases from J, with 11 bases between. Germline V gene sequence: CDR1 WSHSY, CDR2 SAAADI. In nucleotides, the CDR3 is TGCGCCAGCAGTGAGGTAGCCAAAAGCTCCTACAATGAGCAGTTCTTC. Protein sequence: CASSEVAKSSYNEQFF.

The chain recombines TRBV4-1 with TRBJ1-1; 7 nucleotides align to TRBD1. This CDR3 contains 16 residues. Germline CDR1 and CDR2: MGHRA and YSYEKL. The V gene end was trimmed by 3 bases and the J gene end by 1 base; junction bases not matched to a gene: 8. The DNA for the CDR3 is TGCGCCAGCAGCCAGGGTAGACAGGGAAAGAACACTGAAGCTTTCTTT. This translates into CASSQGRQGKNTEAFF.

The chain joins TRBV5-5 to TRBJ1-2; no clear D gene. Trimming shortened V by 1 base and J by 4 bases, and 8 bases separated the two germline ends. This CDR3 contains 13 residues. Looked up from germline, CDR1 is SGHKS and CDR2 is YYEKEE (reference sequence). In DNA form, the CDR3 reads TGTGCCAGCAGCTTGCAGAACCTCTATGGCTACACCTTC. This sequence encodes CASSLQNLYGYTF.

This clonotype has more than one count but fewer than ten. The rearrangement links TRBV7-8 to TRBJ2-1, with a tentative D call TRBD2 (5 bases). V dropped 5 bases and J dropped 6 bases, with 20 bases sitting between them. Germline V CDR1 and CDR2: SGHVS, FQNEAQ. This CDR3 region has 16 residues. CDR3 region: CASSRDGLASGNEQFF. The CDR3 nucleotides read TGTGCCAGCAGCAGAGACGGTCTTGCGAGCGGCAATGAGCAGTTCTTC. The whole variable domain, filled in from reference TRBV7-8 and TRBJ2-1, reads GAGVSQSPRYKVAKRGQDVALRCDPISGHVSLFWYQQALGQGPEFLTYFQNEAQLDKSGLPSDRFFAERPEGSVSTLKIQRTQQEDSAVYLCASSRDGLASGNEQFFGPGTRLTVL.

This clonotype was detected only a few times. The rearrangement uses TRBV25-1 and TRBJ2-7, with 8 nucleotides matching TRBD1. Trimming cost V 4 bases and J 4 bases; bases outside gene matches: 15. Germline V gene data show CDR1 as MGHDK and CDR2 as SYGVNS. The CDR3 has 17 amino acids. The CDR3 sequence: CASSALKVGTGRYEQYF. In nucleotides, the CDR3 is TGTGCCAGCAGTGCCCTGAAAGTTGGGACAGGCCGTTACGAGCAGTACTTC.

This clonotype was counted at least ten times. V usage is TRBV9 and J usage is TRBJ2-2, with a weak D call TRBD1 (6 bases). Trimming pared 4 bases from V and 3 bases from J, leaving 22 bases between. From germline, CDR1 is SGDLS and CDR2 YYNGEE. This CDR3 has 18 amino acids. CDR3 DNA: TGTGCCAGCAGCACCAAGAAGGGGGAATTTTGGGACACCGGGGAGCTGTTTTTT. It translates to CASSTKKGEFWDTGELFF.

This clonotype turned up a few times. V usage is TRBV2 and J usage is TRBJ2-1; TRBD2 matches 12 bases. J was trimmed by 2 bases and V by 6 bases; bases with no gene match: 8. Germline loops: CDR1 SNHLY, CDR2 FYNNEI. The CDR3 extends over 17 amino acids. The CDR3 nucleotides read TGTGCCAGCAGCGAGCGTCTAGCGGGAGGGCCCTACAATGAGCAGTTCTTC. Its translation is CASSERLAGGPYNEQFF.

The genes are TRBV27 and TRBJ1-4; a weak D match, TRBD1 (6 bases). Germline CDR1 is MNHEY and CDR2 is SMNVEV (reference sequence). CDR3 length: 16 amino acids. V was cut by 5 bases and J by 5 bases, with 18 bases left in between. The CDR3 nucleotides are TGTGCCAGCAGTAAAACCCCACAGGGACTCAATGAAAAACTGTTTTTT. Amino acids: CASSKTPQGLNEKLFF.

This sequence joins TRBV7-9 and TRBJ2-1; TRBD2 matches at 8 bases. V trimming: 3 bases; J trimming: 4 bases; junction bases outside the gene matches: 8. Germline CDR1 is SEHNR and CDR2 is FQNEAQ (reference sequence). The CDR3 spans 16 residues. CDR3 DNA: TGTGCCAGCAGCTTGGTCTTACTAGCGGAGTACAATGAGCAGTTCTTC. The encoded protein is CASSLVLLAEYNEQFF.

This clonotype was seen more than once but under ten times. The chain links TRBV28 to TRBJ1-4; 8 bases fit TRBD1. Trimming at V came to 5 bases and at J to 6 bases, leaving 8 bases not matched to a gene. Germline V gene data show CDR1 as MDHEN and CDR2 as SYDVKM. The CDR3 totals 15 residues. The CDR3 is CASSTQGAIYEKLFF. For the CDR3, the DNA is TGTGCCAGCAGTACCCAGGGGGCAATTTATGAAAAACTGTTTTTT.

The CDR3 DNA is TGTGCCAGCTCGGGCCAGGGTTCAGATACGCAGTATTTT. The encoded protein is CASSGQGSDTQYF. The chain links TRBV27 to TRBJ2-3, with a weak D call TRBD1 (5 bases). There are 13 residues in the CDR3. V lost 8 bases to trimming and J lost 4 bases, with 13 bases between them. The germline V gene encodes CDR1 MNHEY and CDR2 SMNVEV (reference sequence).

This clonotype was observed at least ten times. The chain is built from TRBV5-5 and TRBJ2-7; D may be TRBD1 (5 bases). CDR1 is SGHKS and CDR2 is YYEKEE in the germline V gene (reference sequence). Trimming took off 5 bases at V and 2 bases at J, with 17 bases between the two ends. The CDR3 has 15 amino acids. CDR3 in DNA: TGTGCCAGCAGTCGTACAGGCGCCACAACCTACGAGCAGTACTTC. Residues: CASSRTGATTYEQYF.